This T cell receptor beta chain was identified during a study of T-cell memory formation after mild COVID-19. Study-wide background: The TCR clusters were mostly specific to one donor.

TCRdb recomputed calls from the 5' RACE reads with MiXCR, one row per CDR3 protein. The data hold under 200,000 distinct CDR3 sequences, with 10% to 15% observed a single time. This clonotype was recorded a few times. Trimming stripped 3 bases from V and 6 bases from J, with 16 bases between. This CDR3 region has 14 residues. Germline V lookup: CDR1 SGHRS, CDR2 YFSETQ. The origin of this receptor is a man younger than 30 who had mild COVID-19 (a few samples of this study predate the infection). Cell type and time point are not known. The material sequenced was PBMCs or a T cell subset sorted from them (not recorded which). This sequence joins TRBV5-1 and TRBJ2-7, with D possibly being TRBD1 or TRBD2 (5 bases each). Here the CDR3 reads CASSSGTARGEQYF. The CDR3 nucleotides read TGCGCCAGCAGCTCTGGGACGGCCCGGGGCGAGCAGTACTTC.